Reported below is one T cell receptor (beta chain). Antigen specificity is unknown. The protocol was immunoSEQ multiplex PCR, while the TCRdb copy is restricted to in-frame clones and leaves out a portion. In the table there are tens of thousands of clones, about 90% of which are singletons. The data stem from a study of graft-versus-host responses after intestinal transplantation. Study-level information: Multivisceral, liver-intestinal, or isolated intestinal transplants were received by the recipients. Each patient got anti-thymocyte globulin induction, then tacrolimus and steroids for roughly 3 years.

CDR3 size: 15 residues. V dropped 8 bases and J dropped 5 bases, with 21 bases sitting between them. CDR1 is PRHDT, CDR2 FYEKMQ, per germline (reference sequence). Overall study findings and caveats: Graft-versus-host to host-versus-graft clonal ratios in allografts were high in patients with graft-donor T cell macrochimerism. GvH clones were found in recipient marrow; some appeared first in ileum or blood.

The specimen comprised PBMCs, sampled approximately 310 days after intestinal transplant. The TCR comes from a human patient who received an intestinal transplant, so some T cells may come from the graft donor. The chain combines TRBV13 with TRBJ2-5, with D perhaps matching TRBD1 (8 bases). The CDR3 spells CASGGRQGTGETQYF. The CDR3 DNA follows: TGTGCCAGCGGCGGGAGACAGGGGACCGGGGAGACCCAGTACTTC.